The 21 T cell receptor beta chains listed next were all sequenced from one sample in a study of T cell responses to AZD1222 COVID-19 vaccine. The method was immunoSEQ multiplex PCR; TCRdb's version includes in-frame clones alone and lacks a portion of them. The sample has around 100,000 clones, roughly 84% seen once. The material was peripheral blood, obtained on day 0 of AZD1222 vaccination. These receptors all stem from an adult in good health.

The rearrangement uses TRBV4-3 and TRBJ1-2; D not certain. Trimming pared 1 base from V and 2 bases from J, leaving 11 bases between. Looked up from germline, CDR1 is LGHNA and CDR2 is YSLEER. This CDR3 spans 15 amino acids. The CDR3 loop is CASSQVSAGNYGYTF. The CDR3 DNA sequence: TGCGCCAGCAGCCAAGTCAGTGCTGGGAACTATGGCTACACCTTC.

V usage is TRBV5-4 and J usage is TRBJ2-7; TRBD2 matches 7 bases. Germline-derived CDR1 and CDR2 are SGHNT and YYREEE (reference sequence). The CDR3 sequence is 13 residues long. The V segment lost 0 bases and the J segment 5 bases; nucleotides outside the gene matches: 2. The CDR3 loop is CASSLDRGDEQYF. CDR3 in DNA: TGTGCCAGCAGCTTGGATCGGGGGGACGAGCAGTACTTC. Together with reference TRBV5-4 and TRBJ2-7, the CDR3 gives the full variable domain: ETGVTQSPTHLIKTRGQQVTLRCSSQSGHNTVSWYQQALGQGPQFIFQYYREEENGRGNFPPRFSGLQFPNYSSELNVNALELDDSALYLCASSLDRGDEQYFGPGTRLTVT.

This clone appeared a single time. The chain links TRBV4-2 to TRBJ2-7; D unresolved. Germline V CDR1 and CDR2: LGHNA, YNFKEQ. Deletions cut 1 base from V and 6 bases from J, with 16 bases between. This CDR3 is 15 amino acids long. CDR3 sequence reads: CASSQGITAFSEQYF. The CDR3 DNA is TGTGCCAGCAGCCAAGGCATTACTGCTTTCTCCGAGCAGTACTTC.

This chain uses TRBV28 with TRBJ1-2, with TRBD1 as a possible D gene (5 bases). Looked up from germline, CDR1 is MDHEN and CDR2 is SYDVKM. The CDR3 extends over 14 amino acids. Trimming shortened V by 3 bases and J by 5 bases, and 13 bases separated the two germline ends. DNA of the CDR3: TGTGCCAGCAGTTTGGGGATGGGGCGGTATGGCTACACCTTC. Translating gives CASSLGMGRYGYTF.

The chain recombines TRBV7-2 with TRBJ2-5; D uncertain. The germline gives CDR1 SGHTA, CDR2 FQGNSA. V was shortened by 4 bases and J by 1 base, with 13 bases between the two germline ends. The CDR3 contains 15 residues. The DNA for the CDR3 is TGTGCCAGCAGCTCAGTTAGGGCTGGCCAAGAGACCCAGTACTTC. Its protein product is CASSSVRAGQETQYF.

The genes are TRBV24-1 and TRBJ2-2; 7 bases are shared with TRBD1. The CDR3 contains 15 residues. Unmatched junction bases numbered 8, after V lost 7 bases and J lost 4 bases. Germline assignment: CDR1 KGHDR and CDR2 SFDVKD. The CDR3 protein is CATSRQGVSTGELFF. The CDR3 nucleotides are TGTGCCACCAGCAGACAGGGTGTAAGCACCGGGGAGCTGTTTTTT.

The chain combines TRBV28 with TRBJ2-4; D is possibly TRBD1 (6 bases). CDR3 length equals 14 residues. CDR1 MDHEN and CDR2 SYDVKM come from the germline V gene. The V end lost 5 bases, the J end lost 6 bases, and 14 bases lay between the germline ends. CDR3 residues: CASSRQLGGNIQYF. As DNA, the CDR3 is TGTGCCAGCAGTCGTCAACTAGGGGGAAACATTCAGTACTTC. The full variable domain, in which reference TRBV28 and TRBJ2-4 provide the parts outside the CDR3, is DVKVTQSSRYLVKRTGEKVFLECVQDMDHENMFWYRQDPGLGLRLIYFSYDVKMKEKGDIPEGYSVSREKKERFSLILESASTNQTSMYLCASSRQLGGNIQYFGAGTRLSVL.

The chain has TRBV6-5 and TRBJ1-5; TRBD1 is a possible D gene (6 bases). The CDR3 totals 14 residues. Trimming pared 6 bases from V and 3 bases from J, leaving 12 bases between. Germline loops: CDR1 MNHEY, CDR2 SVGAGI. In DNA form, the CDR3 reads TGTGCCAGCAGCCTAGGACAGAACAATCAGCCCCAGCATTTT. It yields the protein CASSLGQNNQPQHF.

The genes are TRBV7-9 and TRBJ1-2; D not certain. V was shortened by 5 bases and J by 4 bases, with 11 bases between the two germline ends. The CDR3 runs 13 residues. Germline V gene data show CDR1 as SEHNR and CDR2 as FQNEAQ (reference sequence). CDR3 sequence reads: CASSPDLFYGYTF. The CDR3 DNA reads TGTGCCAGCAGCCCGGATCTTTTCTATGGCTACACCTTC.

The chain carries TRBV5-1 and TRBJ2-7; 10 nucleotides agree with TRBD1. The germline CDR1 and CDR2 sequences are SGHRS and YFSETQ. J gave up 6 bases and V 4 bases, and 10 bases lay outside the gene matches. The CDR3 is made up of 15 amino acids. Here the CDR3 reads CASSGRTGGWLEQYF. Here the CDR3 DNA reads TGCGCCAGCAGCGGCCGGACAGGGGGTTGGCTCGAGCAGTACTTC.

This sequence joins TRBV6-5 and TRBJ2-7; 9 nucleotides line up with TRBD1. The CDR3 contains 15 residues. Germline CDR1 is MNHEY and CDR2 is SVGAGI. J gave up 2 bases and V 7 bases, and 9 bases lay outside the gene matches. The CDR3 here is CASTDPHRGPYEQYF. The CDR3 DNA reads TGTGCCAGCACCGACCCTCACAGGGGGCCCTACGAGCAGTACTTC.

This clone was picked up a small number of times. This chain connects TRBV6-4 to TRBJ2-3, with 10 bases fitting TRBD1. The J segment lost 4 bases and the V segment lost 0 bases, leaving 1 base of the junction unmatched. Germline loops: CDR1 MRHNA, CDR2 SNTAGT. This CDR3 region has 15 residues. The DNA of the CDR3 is TGTGCCAGCAGTGACTCGACAGGGGGCGCAGATACGCAGTATTTT. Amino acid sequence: CASSDSTGGADTQYF.

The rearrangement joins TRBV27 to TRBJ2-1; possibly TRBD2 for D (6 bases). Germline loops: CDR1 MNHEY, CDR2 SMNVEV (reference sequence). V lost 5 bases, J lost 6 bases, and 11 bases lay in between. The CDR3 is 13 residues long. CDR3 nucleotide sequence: TGTGCCAGCAGTCCAACGCGGGGCAATGAGCAGTTCTTC. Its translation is CASSPTRGNEQFF.

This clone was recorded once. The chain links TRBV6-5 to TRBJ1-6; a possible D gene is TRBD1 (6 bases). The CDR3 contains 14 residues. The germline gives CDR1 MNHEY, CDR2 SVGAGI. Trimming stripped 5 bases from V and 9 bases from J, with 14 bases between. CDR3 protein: CASSRQAEGSPLHF. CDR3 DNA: TGTGCCAGCAGTAGACAGGCCGAGGGTTCACCCCTCCACTTT.

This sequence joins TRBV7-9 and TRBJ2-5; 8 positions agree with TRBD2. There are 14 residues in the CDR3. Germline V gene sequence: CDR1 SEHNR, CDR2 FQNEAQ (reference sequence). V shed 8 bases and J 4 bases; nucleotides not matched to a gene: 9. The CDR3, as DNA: TGTGCCAGCCGGGGGGGCAGGTCGTCAGAGACCCAGTACTTC. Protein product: CASRGGRSSETQYF. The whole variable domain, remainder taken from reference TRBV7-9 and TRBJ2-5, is DTGVSQNPRHKITKRGQNVTFRCDPISEHNRLYWYRQTLGQGPEFLTYFQNEAQLEKSRLLSDRFSAERPKGSFSTLEIQRTEQGDSAMYLCASRGGRSSETQYFGPGTRLLVL.

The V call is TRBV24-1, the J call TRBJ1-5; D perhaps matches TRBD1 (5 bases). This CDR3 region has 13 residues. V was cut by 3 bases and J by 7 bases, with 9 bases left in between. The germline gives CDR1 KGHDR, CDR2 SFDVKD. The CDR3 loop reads CATSDRQQQPQHF. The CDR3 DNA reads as TGTGCCACCAGTGATCGACAGCAACAGCCCCAGCATTTT.

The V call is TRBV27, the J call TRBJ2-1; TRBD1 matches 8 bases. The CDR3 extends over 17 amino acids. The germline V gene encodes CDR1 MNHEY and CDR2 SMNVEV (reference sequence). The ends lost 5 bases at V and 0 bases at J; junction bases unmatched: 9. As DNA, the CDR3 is TGTGCCAGCAGTAGCGACAGGGGCCCAATCTCCTACAATGAGCAGTTCTTC. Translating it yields CASSSDRGPISYNEQFF.

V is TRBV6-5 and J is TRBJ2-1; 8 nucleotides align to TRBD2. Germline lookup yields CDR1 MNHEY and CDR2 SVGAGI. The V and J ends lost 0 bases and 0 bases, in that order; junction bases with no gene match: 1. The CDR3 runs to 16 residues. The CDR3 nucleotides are TGTGCCAGCAGTTACTCAAGCGGGAGCTCCTACAATGAGCAGTTCTTC. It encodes CASSYSSGSSYNEQFF.

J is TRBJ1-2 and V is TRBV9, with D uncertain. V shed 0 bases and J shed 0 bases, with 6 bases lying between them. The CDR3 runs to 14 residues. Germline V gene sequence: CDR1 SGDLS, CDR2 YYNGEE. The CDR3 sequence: CASSVDLANYGYTF. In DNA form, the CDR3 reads TGTGCCAGCAGCGTAGACCTAGCTAACTATGGCTACACCTTC.

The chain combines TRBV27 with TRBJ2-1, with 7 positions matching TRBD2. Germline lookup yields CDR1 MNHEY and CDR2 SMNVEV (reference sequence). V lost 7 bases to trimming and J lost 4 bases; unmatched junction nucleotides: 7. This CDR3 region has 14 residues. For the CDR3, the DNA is TGTGCCAGCACCGACGGGGGGACTTACAATGAGCAGTTCTTC. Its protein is CASTDGGTYNEQFF.

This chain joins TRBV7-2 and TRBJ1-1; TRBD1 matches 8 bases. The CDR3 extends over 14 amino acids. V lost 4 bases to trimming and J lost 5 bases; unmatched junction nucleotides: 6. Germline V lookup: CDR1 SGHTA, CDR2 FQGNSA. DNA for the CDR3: TGTGCCAGCAGCTACAGGGGGAGTAGGACTGAAGCTTTCTTT. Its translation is CASSYRGSRTEAFF.